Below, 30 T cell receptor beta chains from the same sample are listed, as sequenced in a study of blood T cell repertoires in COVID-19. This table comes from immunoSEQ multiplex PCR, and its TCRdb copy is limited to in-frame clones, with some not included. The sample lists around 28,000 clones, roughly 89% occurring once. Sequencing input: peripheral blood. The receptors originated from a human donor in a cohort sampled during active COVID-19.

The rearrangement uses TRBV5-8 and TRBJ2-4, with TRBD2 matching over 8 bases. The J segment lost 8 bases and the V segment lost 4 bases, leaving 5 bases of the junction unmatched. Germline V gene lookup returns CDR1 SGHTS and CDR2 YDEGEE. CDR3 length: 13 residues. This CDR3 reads CASSPGTSDIQYF. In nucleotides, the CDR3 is TGTGCCAGCAGCCCCGGGACTAGTGACATTCAGTACTTC.

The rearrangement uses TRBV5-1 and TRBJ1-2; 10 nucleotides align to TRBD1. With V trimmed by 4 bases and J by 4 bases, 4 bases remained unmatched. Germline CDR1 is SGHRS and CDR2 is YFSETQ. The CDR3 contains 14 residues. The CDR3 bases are TGCGCCAGCAGCCCAGACAGGGGGCTCTATGGCTACACCTTC. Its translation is CASSPDRGLYGYTF.

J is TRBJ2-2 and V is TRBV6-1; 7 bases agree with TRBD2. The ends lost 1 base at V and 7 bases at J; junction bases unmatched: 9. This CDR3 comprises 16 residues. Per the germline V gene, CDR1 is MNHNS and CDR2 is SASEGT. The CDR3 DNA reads TGTGCCAGCAGTGAAGGGGTGGGGAGGGCGATCGGGGAGCTGTTTTTT. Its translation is CASSEGVGRAIGELFF.

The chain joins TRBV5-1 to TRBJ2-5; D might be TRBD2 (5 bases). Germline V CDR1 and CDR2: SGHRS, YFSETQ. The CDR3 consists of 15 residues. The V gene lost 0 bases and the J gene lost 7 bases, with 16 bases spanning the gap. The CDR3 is CASSLAEGYEGTQYF. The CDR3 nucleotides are TGCGCCAGCAGCTTGGCCGAAGGGTATGAGGGGACCCAGTACTTC.

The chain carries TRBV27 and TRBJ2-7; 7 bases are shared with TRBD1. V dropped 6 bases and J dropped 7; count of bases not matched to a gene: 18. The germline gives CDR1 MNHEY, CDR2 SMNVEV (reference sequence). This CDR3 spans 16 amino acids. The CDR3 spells CASRFSLRQGSREQYF. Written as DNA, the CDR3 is TGTGCCAGCAGATTCAGCTTGCGACAGGGAAGTCGAGAGCAGTACTTC.

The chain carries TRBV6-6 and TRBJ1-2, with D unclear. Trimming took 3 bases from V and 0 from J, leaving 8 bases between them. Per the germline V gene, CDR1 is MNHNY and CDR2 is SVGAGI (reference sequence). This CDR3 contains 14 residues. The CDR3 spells CASSYKSANYGYTF. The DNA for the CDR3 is TGTGCCAGCAGTTATAAATCGGCTAACTATGGCTACACCTTC.

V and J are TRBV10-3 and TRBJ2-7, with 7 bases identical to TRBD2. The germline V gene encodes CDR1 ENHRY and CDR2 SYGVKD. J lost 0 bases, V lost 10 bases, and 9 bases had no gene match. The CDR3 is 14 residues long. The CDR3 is CATGAGELSYEQYF. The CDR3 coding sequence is TGTGCCACTGGGGCGGGAGAGCTCTCCTACGAGCAGTACTTC.

The CDR3 loop is CASNVGQGLGNEQFF. DNA for the CDR3: TGTGCCAGCAACGTCGGACAGGGCTTAGGCAATGAGCAGTTCTTC. The chain employs TRBV7-9 and TRBJ2-1; 8 bases match TRBD1. The ends lost 7 bases at V and 6 bases at J; junction bases unmatched: 11. Germline CDR1 SEHNR, CDR2 FQNEAQ (reference sequence). The CDR3 length is 15 residues.

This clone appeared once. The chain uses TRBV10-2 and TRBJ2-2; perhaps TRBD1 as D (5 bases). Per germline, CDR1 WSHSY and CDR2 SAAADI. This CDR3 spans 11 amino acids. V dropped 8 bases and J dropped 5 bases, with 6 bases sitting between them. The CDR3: CASGATGELFF. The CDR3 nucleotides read TGCGCCAGCGGGGCGACCGGGGAGCTGTTTTTT.

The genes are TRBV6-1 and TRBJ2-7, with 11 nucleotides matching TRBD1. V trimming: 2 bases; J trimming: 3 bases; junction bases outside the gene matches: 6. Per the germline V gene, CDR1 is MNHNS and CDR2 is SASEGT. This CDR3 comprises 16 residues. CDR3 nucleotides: TGTGCCAGCAGTGAATCATCGGACAGGGGGCTCTACGAGCAGTACTTC. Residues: CASSESSDRGLYEQYF.

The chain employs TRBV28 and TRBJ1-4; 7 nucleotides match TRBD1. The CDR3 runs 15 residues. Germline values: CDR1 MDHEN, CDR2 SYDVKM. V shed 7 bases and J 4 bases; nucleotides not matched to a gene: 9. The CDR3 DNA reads TGTGCCAGCACCCAGCAGACAGGGTTTAATGAAAAACTGTTTTTT. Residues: CASTQQTGFNEKLFF.

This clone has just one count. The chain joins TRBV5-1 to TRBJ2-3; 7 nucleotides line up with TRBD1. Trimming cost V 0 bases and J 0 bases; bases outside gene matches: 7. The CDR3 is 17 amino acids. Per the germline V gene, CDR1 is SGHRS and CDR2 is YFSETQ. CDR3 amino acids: CASSLDRGPYSTDTQYF. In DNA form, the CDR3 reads TGCGCCAGCAGCTTGGACAGGGGACCTTATAGCACAGATACGCAGTATTTT. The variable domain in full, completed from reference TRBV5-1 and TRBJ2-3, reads KAGVTQTPRYLIKTRGQQVTLSCSPISGHRSVSWYQQTPGQGLQFLFEYFSETQRNKGNFPGRFSGRQFSNSRSEMNVSTLELGDSALYLCASSLDRGPYSTDTQYFGPGTRLTVL.

The CDR3 DNA sequence: TGTGCCAGCAGCGTAGATGCGGGTCCGCGCGAGCAGTACTTC. Protein product: CASSVDAGPREQYF. The rearrangement uses TRBV9 and TRBJ2-7; D may be TRBD2 (5 bases). V was cut by 0 bases and J by 6 bases, with 13 bases left in between. The CDR3 contains 14 residues. In germline, CDR1 is SGDLS, CDR2 YYNGEE.

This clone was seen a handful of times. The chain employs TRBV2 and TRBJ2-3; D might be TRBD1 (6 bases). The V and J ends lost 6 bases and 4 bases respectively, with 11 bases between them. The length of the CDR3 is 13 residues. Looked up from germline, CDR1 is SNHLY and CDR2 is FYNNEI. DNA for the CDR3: TGTGCCAGCAGGAACAGGGTGCCAGATACGCAGTATTTT. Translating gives CASRNRVPDTQYF.

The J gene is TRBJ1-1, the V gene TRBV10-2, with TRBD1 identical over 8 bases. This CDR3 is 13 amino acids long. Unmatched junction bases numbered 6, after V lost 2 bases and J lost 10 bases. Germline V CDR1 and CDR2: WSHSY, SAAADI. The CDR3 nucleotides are TGCGCCAGCAGTGAGCCCCAGGGGGCAGGAGCTTTCTTT. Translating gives CASSEPQGAGAFF.

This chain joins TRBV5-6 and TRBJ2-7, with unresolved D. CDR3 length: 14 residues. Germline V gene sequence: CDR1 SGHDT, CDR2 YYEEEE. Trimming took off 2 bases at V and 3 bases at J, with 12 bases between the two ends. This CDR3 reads CASSLTAEHYEQYF. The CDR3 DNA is TGTGCCAGCAGCTTAACCGCCGAACACTACGAGCAGTACTTC.

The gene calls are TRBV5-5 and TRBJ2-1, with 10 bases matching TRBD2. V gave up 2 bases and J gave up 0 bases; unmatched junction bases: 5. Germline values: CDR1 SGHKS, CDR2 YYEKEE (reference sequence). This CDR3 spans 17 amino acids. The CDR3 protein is CASSFGLAAFSYNEQFF. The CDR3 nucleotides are TGTGCCAGCAGCTTTGGACTAGCGGCCTTCTCCTACAATGAGCAGTTCTTC. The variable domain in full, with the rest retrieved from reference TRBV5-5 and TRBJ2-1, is DAGVTQSPTHLIKTRGQQVTLRCSPISGHKSVSWYQQVLGQGPQFIFQYYEKEERGRGNFPDRFSARQFPNYSSELNVNALLLGDSALYLCASSFGLAAFSYNEQFFGPGTRLTVL.

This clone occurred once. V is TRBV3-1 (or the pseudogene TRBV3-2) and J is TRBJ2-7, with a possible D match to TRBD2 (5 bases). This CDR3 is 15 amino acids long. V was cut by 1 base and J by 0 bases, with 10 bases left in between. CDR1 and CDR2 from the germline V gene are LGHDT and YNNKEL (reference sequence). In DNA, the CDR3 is TGTGCCAGCAGCCAAGGCGGGTGGGGCTCCTACGAGCAGTACTTC. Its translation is CASSQGGWGSYEQYF.

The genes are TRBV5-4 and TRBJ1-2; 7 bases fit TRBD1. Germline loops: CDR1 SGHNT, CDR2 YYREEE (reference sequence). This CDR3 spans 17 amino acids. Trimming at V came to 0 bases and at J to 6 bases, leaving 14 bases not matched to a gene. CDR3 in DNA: TGTGCCAGCAGCTTGGAGGAGACAGGGCTTGGCAATCATGGCTACACCTTC. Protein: CASSLEETGLGNHGYTF.

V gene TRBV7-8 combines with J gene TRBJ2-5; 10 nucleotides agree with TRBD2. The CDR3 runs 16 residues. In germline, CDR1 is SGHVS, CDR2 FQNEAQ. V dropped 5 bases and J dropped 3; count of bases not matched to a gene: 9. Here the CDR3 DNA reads TGTGCCAGCAGCCTGGTGTTAGCGGGGGGAAAAGAGACCCAGTACTTC. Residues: CASSLVLAGGKETQYF.

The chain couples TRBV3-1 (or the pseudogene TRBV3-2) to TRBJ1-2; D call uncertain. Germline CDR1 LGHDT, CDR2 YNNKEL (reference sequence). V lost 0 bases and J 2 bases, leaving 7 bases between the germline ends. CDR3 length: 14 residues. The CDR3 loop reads CASSQDQQNYGYTF. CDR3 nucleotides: TGTGCCAGCAGCCAAGACCAACAGAACTATGGCTACACCTTC.

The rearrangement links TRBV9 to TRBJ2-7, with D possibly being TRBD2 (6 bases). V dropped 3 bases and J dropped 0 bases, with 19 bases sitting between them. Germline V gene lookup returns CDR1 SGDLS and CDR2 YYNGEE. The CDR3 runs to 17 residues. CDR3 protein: CASSGRDSFGSSYEQYF. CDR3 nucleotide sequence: TGTGCCAGCAGCGGCCGGGACTCTTTTGGGAGCTCCTACGAGCAGTACTTC.

CDR3 nucleotide sequence: TGTGCCAGCAGCCAAGATTTATCGTTTCCAGATACGCAGTATTTT. Encoded protein: CASSQDLSFPDTQYF. This chain links TRBV4-2 with TRBJ2-3, with D uncertain. V gave up 0 bases and J gave up 4 bases, with 11 bases separating them. The CDR3 spans 15 residues. Germline V gene lookup returns CDR1 LGHNA and CDR2 YNFKEQ.

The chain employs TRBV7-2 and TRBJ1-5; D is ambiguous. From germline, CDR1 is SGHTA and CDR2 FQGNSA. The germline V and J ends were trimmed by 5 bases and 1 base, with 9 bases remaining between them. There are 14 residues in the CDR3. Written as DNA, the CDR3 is TGTGCCAGCAGCCCTTACATAAGCAATCAGCCCCAGCATTTT. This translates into CASSPYISNQPQHF.

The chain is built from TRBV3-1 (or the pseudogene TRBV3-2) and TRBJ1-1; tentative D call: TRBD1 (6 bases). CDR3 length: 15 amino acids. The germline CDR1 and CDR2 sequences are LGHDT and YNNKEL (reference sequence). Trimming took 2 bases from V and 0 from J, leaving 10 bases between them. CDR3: CASSQQGRMNTEAFF. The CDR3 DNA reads TGTGCCAGCAGCCAACAGGGGCGGATGAACACTGAAGCTTTCTTT.

The CDR3 region has the DNA TGTGCCAGCAGTTACGGGAGTGGCAATCAGCCCCAGCATTTT. This encodes CASSYGSGNQPQHF. This rearrangement joins TRBV27 to TRBJ1-5; D unresolved. Germline-derived CDR1 and CDR2 are MNHEY and SMNVEV (reference sequence). The CDR3 is 14 amino acids. V was cut by 4 bases and J by 2 bases, with 9 bases left in between.

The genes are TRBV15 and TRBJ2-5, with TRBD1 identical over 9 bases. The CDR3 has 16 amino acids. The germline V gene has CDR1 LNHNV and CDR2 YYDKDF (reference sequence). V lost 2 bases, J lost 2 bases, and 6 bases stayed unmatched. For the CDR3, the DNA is TGTGCCACCAGCAGATCGGGGACAGGGAGACAAGAGACCCAGTACTTC. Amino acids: CATSRSGTGRQETQYF.

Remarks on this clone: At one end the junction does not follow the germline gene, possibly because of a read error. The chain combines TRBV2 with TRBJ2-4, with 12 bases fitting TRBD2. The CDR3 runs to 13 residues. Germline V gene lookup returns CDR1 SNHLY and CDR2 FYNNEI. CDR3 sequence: CASSRTSGTGVGF. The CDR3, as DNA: TGTGCCAGCTCGAGGACTAGCGGGACTGGGGTGGGTTTC.

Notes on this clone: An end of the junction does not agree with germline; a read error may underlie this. The CDR3: CASSLNQAGNTIYF. DNA of the CDR3: TGTGCCAGCAGCTTAAACCAGGCTGGGAACACCATATATTTT. The V call is TRBV11-3, the J call TRBJ1-3; D is ambiguous. Germline V gene data show CDR1 as SGHNT and CDR2 as YENEEA. CDR3 size: 14 residues.

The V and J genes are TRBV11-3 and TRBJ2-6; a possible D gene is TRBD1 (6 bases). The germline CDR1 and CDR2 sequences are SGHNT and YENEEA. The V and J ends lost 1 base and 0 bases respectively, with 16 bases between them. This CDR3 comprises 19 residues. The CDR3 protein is CASSLGPGADASGANVLTF. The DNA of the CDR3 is TGTGCCAGCAGCTTAGGCCCAGGGGCCGACGCCTCTGGGGCCAACGTCCTGACTTTC.